This paragraph reports one TCR beta chain. Its antigen is as yet unknown. Reverse transcription of about 0.45 to 1 ug RNA was carried out with random hexamers. Multiplex immunoSEQ PCR targeted 54 Vbeta and 13 Jbeta TCR beta segments. TCRdb used MiXCR to reprocess the immunoSEQ multiplex PCR reads, holding one entry per CDR3 protein. The sample lists nearly 110,000 distinct CDR3 sequences; roughly 94% were seen once. Trimming cost V 2 bases and J 7 bases; bases outside gene matches: 8. CDR3 length equals 14 residues. Germline CDR1 is DFQATT and CDR2 is SNEGSKA (reference sequence). The sample is drawn from a study of CD8 T cells in Susac syndrome. On the study more broadly: Blood was drawn from Susac syndrome patients while they were therapy-naive, on corticosteroids, or on intravenous immunoglobulin alone. Study conclusions and caveats: Peak Susac CD8+ clonal expansion occurred in TEMRA cells and active patients.

Susac syndrome patients met recently defined diagnostic criteria for definite or probable disease. The receptor was derived from a human donor with Susac syndrome. The V and J genes are TRBV20-1 and TRBJ2-7; TRBD1 agrees at 10 bases. Sequenced input: CD8+ T cells from PBMCs. In DNA form, the CDR3 reads TGCAGTGCTAGACCGGGACAGGGGATTGTAGAGCAGTACTTC. It is translated as CSARPGQGIVEQYF.